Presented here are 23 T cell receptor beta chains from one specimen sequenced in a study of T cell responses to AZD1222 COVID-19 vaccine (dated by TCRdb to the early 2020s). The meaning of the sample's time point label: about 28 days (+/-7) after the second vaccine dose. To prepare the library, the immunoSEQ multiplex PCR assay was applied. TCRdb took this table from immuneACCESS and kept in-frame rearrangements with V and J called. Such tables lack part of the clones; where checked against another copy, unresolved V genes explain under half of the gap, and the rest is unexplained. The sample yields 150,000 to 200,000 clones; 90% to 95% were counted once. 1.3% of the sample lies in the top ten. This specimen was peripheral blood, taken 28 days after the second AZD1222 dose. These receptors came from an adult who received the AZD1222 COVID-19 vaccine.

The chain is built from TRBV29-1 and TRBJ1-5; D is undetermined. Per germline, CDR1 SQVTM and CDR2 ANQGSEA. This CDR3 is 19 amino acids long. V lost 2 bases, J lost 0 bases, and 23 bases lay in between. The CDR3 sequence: CSVESPRSNEESSNQPQHF. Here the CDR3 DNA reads TGCAGCGTTGAATCTCCGCGGTCGAACGAAGAAAGTAGCAATCAGCCCCAGCATTTT. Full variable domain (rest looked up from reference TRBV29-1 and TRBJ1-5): SAVISQKPSRDICQRGTSLTIQCQVDSQVTMMFWYRQQPGQSLTLIATANQGSEATYESGFVIDKFPISRPNLTFSTLTVSNMSPEDSSIYLCSVESPRSNEESSNQPQHFGDGTRLSIL.

The CDR3 DNA follows: TGCGCCAGCAGCTTGGGGACAGTTCCGGGCTACGAGCAGTACTTC. Residues: CASSLGTVPGYEQYF. The chain combines TRBV5-1 with TRBJ2-7; perhaps TRBD1 as D (6 bases). This CDR3 spans 15 amino acids. The germline gives CDR1 SGHRS, CDR2 YFSETQ. Trimming stripped 0 bases from V and 3 bases from J, with 13 bases between.

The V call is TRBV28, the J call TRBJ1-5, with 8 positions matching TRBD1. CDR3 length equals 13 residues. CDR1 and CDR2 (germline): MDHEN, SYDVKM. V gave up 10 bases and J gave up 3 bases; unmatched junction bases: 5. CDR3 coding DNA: TGTGCCATCTCGGGACAGGCCAATCAGCCCCAGCATTTT. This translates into CAISGQANQPQHF.

The CDR3 DNA follows: TGTGCCAGCAGCCCAGGTGACAGGGAAACCGGGGAGCTGTTTTTT. It is translated as CASSPGDRETGELFF. The chain combines TRBV6-2 or TRBV6-3 with TRBJ2-2, with 7 bases aligning to TRBD1. V was pared by 6 bases and J by 5 bases, with 9 bases of the junction left unmatched. The CDR3 is 15 amino acids. CDR1 MNHEY and CDR2 SVGEGT come from the germline V gene.

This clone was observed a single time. Written as DNA, the CDR3 is TGCAGTGCTAGTGAGAGGGGGCGAAGTGAAGCTTTCTTT. It translates to CSASERGRSEAFF. The V call is TRBV20-1, the J call TRBJ1-1, with 7 bases matching TRBD1. The germline CDR1 and CDR2 sequences are DFQATT and SNEGSKA (reference sequence). The length of the CDR3 is 13 residues. With V trimmed by 3 bases and J by 7 bases, 8 bases remained unmatched.

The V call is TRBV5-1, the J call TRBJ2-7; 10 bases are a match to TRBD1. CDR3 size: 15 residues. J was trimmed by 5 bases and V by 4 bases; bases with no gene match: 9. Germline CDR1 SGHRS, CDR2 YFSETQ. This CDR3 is CASSPRQGARNEQYF. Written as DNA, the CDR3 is TGCGCCAGCAGCCCCCGACAGGGGGCGCGAAACGAGCAGTACTTC.

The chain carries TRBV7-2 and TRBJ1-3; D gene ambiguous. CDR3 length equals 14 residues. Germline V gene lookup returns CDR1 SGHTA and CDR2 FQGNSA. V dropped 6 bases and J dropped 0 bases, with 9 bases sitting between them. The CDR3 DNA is TGTGCCAGCAGGAAGGCAGCCTCTGGAAACACCATATATTTT. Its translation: CASRKAASGNTIYF.

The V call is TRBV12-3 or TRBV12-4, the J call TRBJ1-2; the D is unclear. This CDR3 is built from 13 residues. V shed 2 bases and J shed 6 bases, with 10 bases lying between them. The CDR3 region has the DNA TGTGCCAGCAGTTTACCAGAGGGCCATGGCTACACCTTC. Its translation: CASSLPEGHGYTF.

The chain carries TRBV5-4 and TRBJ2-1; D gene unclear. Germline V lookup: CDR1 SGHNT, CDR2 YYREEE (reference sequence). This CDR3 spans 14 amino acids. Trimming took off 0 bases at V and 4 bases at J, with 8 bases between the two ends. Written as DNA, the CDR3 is TGTGCCAGCAGCTTGGTAGAAACATACAATGAGCAGTTCTTC. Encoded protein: CASSLVETYNEQFF.

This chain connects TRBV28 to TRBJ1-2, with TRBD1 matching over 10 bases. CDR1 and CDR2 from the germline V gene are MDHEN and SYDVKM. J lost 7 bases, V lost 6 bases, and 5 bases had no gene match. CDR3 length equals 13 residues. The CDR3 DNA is TGTGCCAGCAGGGGACAGGGGTTTTCTGGCTACACCTTC. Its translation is CASRGQGFSGYTF.

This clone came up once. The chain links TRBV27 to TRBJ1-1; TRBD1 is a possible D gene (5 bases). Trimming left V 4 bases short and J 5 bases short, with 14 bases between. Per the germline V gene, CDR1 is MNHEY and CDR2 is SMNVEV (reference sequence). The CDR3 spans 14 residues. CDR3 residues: CASSSRGVETEAFF. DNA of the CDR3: TGTGCCAGCAGTTCGCGGGGGGTGGAAACTGAAGCTTTCTTT.

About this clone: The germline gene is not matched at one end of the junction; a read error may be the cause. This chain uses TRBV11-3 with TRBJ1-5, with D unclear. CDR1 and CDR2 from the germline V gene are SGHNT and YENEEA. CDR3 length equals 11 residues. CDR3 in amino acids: CLEAGNQPQHF. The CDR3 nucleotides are TGCTTGGAAGCGGGCAATCAGCCCCAGCATTTT.

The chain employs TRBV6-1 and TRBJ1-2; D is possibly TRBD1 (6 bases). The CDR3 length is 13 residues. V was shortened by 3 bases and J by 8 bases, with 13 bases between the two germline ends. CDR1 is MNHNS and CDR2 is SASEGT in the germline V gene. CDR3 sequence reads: CASSETQGSGYTF. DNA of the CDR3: TGTGCCAGCAGTGAGACACAGGGATCGGGCTACACCTTC.

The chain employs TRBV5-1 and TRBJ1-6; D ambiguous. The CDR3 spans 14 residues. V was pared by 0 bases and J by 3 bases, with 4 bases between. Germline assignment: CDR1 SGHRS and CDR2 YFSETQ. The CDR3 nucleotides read TGCGCCAGCAGCTTGGGACACTATAATTCACCCCTCCACTTT. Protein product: CASSLGHYNSPLHF.

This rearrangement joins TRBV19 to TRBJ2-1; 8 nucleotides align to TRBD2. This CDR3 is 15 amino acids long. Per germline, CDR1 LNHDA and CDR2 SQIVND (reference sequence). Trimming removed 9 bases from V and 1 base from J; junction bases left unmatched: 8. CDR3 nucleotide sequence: TGTGCCAGACCGCCCGGGGGGGATTCCTACAATGAGCAGTTCTTC. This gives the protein CARPPGGDSYNEQFF.

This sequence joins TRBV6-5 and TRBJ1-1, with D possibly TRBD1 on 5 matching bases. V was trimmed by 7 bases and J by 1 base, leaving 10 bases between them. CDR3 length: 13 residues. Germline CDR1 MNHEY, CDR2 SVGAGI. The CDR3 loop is CASKGIGNTEAFF. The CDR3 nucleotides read TGTGCCAGCAAGGGGATCGGGAACACTGAAGCTTTCTTT.

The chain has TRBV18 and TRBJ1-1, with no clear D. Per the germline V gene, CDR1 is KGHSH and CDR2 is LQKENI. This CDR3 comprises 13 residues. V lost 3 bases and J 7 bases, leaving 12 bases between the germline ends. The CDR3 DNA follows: TGTGCCAGCTCACCCTATGCAGATGGTGAAGCTTTCTTT. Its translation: CASSPYADGEAFF. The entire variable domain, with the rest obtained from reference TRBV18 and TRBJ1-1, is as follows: NAGVMQNPRHLVRRRGQEARLRCSPMKGHSHVYWYRQLPEEGLKFMVYLQKENIIDESGMPKERFSAEFPKEGPSILRIQQVVRGDSAAYFCASSPYADGEAFFGQGTRLTVV.

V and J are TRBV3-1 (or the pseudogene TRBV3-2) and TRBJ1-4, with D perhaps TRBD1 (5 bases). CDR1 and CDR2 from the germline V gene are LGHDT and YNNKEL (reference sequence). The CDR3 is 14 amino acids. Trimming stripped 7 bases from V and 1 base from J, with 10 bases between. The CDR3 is CASTGGGTNEKLFF. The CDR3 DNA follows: TGTGCCAGCACCGGGGGGGGAACTAATGAAAAACTGTTTTTT.

The CDR3 sequence: CASSRTGARGEKLFF. The CDR3 DNA sequence: TGTGCCAGCAGCCGTACAGGGGCGCGGGGTGAAAAACTGTTTTTT. The chain employs TRBV3-1 (or the pseudogene TRBV3-2) and TRBJ1-4; 7 nucleotides agree with TRBD1. This CDR3 has 15 amino acids. V lost 4 bases to trimming and J lost 7 bases; unmatched junction nucleotides: 9. Germline assignment: CDR1 LGHDT and CDR2 YNNKEL (reference sequence).

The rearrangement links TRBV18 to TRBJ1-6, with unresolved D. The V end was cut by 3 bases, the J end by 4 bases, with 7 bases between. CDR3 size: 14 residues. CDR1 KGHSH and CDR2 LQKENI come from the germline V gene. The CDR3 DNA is TGTGCCAGCTCACCGAAGACATATAATTCACCCCTCCACTTT. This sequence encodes CASSPKTYNSPLHF.

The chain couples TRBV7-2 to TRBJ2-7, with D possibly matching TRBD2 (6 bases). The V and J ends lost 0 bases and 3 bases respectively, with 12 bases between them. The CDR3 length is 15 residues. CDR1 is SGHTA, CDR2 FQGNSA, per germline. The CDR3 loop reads CASSLARGKDYEQYF. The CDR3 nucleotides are TGTGCCAGCAGCTTAGCCCGGGGGAAGGACTACGAGCAGTACTTC.

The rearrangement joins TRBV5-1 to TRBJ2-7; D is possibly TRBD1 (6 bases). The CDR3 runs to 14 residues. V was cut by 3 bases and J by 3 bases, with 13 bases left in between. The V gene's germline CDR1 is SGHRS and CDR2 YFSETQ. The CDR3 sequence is CASSSLTGIYEQYF. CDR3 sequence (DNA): TGCGCCAGCAGCTCCTTAACAGGGATCTACGAGCAGTACTTC. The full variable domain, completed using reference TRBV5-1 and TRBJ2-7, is KAGVTQTPRYLIKTRGQQVTLSCSPISGHRSVSWYQQTPGQGLQFLFEYFSETQRNKGNFPGRFSGRQFSNSRSEMNVSTLELGDSALYLCASSSLTGIYEQYFGPGTRLTVT.

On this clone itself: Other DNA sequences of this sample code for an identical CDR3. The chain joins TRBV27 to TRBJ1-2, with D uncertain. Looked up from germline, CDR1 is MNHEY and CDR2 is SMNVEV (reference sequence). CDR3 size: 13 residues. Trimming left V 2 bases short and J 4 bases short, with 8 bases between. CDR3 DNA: TGTGCCAGCAGTTTAGGACCCGGCTATGGCTACACCTTC. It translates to CASSLGPGYGYTF.